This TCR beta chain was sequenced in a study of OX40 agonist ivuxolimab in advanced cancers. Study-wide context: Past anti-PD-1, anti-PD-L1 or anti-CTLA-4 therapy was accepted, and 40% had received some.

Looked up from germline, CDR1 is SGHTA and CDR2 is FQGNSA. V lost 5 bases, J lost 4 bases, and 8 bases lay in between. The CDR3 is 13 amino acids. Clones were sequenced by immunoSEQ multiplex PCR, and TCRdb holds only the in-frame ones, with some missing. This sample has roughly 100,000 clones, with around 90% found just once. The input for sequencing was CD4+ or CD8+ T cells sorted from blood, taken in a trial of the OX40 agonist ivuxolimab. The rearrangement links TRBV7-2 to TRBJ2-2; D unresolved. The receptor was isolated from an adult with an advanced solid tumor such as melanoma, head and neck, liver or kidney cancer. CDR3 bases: TGTGCCAGCAGCCTCGGCGGCACCGGGGAGCTGTTTTTT. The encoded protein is CASSLGGTGELFF.